Listed below are T cell receptor beta chains from one sample, sequenced in a study of beta chain features in type 1 diabetes. The assay was immunoSEQ multiplex PCR, and TCRdb's table has in-frame clones only and misses some. The sample has approximately 120,000 clones; about 40% are singletons. Sequenced material: stem cell memory CD4+ T cells from blood. The receptor set was obtained from a woman between 18 and 29 years old in good health. Each CDR3 is given with its conserved first and last residue. Fields, in order: J gene, CDR3 length, D gene, clone size, V gene, CDR3 DNA, CDR3 protein. The D gene is left open where the match is weak. Part of the rows lack a size; the others show once, few, many or a class for expanded clones.

TRBJ2-7 | 14 | - | - | TRBV7-9 | TGTGCCAGCAGCTTAGGACGCAGGGTTCACGAGCAGTACTTC | CASSLGRRVHEQYF
TRBJ2-7 | 14 | TRBD2 | - | TRBV9 | TGTGCCAGCAGCGCGAGCGGGAGATTTGGCGAGCAGTACTTC | CASSASGRFGEQYF
TRBJ2-3 | 15 | - | - | TRBV19 | TGTGCCAGTAGTATCCCCTCCAGGGTTCCAGATACGCAGTATTTT | CASSIPSRVPDTQYF
TRBJ2-7 | 14 | - | - | TRBV4-1 | TGCGCCAGCAGCCAAGGGACACCTGCCTACGAGCAGTACTTC | CASSQGTPAYEQYF
TRBJ2-4 | 16 | TRBD1 | few | TRBV19 | TGTGCCAGTAGTATATCCGGGACAGTGACAAAAAACATTCAGTACTTC | CASSISGTVTKNIQYF
TRBJ2-1 | 14 | TRBD2 | few | TRBV2 | TGTGCCAGCAGTGGGACTAGCGGGGCTTTTGAGCAGTTCTTC | CASSGTSGAFEQFF
TRBJ2-3 | 16 | - | few | TRBV5-1 | TGCGCCAGCAGCTTGAGGGACATAACTAGCACAGATACGCAGTATTTT | CASSLRDITSTDTQYF
TRBJ2-1 | 18 | - | few | TRBV4-3 | TGCGCCAGCAGCCAAGGATTTTCCGGAGGCCGTATGGGTTGGGAGCAGTTCTTC | CASSQGFSGGRMGWEQFF
TRBJ1-5 | 15 | TRBD1 | few | TRBV19 | TGTGCCAGTAGACCACAGGGGGCGGACAATCAGCCCCAGCATTTT | CASRPQGADNQPQHF
TRBJ2-1 | 15 | - | - | TRBV19 | TGTGCCAGTAGCCGAGGCCCCGGACAGTACAATGAGCAGTTCTTC | CASSRGPGQYNEQFF
TRBJ2-1 | 17 | TRBD2 | - | TRBV7-3 | TGTGCCAGCAGCTTAATGGGCGGGAGGAATGATAACAATGAGCAGTTCTTC | CASSLMGGRNDNNEQFF
TRBJ2-1 | 12 | - | - | TRBV6-1 | TGTGCCAGCCGGAGTGGGAGGAATGAGCAGTTCTTC | CASRSGRNEQFF
TRBJ2-5 | 13 | - | - | TRBV27 | TGTGCCAGCAGTTTAAAGCTCAGGGAGACCCAGTACTTC | CASSLKLRETQYF
TRBJ2-1 | 15 | TRBD2 | - | TRBV11-2 | TGTGCCAGCAGGGTAACTAGCGGGAGATTTTATGAGCAGTTCTTC | CASRVTSGRFYEQFF
TRBJ2-1 | 18 | TRBD2 | - | TRBV18 | TGTGCCAGCTCACGGACTAGCGGGAGCCCAGCCCTGAACAATGAGCAGTTCTTC | CASSRTSGSPALNNEQFF
TRBJ1-1 | 14 | - | - | TRBV7-3 | TGTGCCAGCAGCTTAGGAGGGCGGAACACTGAAGCTTTCTTT | CASSLGGRNTEAFF
TRBJ2-2 | 13 | - | few | TRBV9 | TGTGCCAGCAGCGTGCTAGCGATCGGGGAGCTGTTTTTT | CASSVLAIGELFF
TRBJ2-7 | 16 | TRBD2 | few | TRBV7-9 | TGTGCCAGCAGCCAATTTCCGGGACTAGCGGAATACGAGCAGTACTTC | CASSQFPGLAEYEQYF
TRBJ1-5 | 16 | - | - | TRBV5-4 | TGTGCCAGCAGCTTGTCGGGCAGAGGGATGGATCAGCCCCAGCATTTT | CASSLSGRGMDQPQHF
TRBJ2-7 | 14 | - | - | TRBV2 | TGTGCCAGCAGTGAACTCAGGACAAGATACGAGCAGTACTTC | CASSELRTRYEQYF
TRBJ2-1 | 15 | - | - | TRBV19 | TGTGCCAGTAGGGGTAATAGCGGCTCCTACAATGAGCAGTTCTTC | CASRGNSGSYNEQFF
TRBJ2-3 | 14 | - | few | TRBV2 | TGTGCCAGCAGTGAATCAGGTCCCACAGATACGCAGTATTTT | CASSESGPTDTQYF
TRBJ1-2 | 12 | - | - | TRBV29-1 | TGCAGCGTTGGGGGCAGCGTCCTTGGCTACACCTTC | CSVGGSVLGYTF
TRBJ2-2 | 15 | - | - | TRBV27 | TGTGCCAGCAGTCCCATTAGCGGCTCCACCGGGGAGCTGTTTTTT | CASSPISGSTGELFF
TRBJ2-5 | 15 | TRBD2 | - | TRBV5-4 | TGTGCCAGCAGCTTGGACCTAGCGGGAGGAGAGACCCAGTACTTC | CASSLDLAGGETQYF
TRBJ1-2 | 16 | TRBD1 | few | TRBV5-6 | TGTGCCAGCAGCCCTCTACAGGGGGCTGGAAACTATGGCTACACCTTC | CASSPLQGAGNYGYTF
TRBJ1-1 | 15 | TRBD1 | few | TRBV5-6 | TGTGCCAGCAGCATCACACCAGGGGGCTACACTGAAGCTTTCTTT | CASSITPGGYTEAFF
TRBJ2-2 | 13 | - | - | TRBV2 | TGTGCCAGCCAGCGTACCAGGGACGGGGAGCTGTTTTTT | CASQRTRDGELFF
TRBJ2-3 | 15 | - | - | TRBV5-6 | TGTGCCAGCATCTCCATCGGAGAGCGCGGGTATACGCAGTATTTT | CASISIGERGYTQYF
TRBJ1-2 | 16 | - | - | TRBV28 | TGTGCCAGCAGTTCTATAGGGGCAGGGCCCTCCTATGGCTACACCTTC | CASSSIGAGPSYGYTF
TRBJ2-3 | 15 | TRBD2 | - | TRBV5-4 | TGTGCCAGCAGCTTGGGGGCGGGAGAGACAGATACGCAGTATTTT | CASSLGAGETDTQYF
TRBJ2-3 | 15 | TRBD1 | once | TRBV6-1 | TGTGCCAGCAGTTTCCCGGGACAGATCACAGATACGCAGTATTTT | CASSFPGQITDTQYF
TRBJ2-2 | 14 | - | - | TRBV18 | TGTGCCAGCTCAGACGGACATAACACCGGGGAGCTGTTTTTT | CASSDGHNTGELFF
TRBJ2-7 | 15 | TRBD2 | - | TRBV2 | TGTGCCAGCACCCGACCCAGCGGGAGGGCCTACGAGCAGTACTTC | CASTRPSGRAYEQYF
TRBJ2-3 | 17 | - | - | TRBV28 | TGTGCCAGCAGTACCCCGACAGGGAGGTTGGGCACAGATACGCAGTATTTT | CASSTPTGRLGTDTQYF
TRBJ2-1 | 16 | TRBD1 | - | TRBV5-4 | TGTGCCAGCAGCACTCATACAGGGGTGAGGAACAATGAGCAGTTCTTC | CASSTHTGVRNNEQFF
TRBJ2-2 | 17 | TRBD1 | - | TRBV18 | TGTGCCAGCTCACCGCTTCTCGGGACAGGGCGTACCGGGGAGCTGTTTTTT | CASSPLLGTGRTGELFF
TRBJ2-1 | 15 | - | - | TRBV18 | TGTGCCAGCTCACCAATAGGCTCTCGGGGCAATGAGCAGTTCTTC | CASSPIGSRGNEQFF
TRBJ2-7 | 15 | TRBD2 | - | TRBV4-2 | TGTGCCAGCAGCCAGGCTAGCGGGAGCTCCTACGAGCAGTACTTC | CASSQASGSSYEQYF
TRBJ1-1 | 14 | TRBD1 | - | TRBV5-1 | TGCGCCAGCAGGCCTGGACAGGGAAACACTGAAGCTTTCTTT | CASRPGQGNTEAFF
TRBJ1-3 | 13 | - | - | TRBV27 | TGTGCCAGCAGAGGCAGGGTGGGAAACACCATATATTTT | CASRGRVGNTIYF
TRBJ1-1 | 13 | - | few | TRBV27 | TGTGCCAGCAGTTTCGCTGCGTCGACTGAAGCTTTCTTT | CASSFAASTEAFF
TRBJ2-7 | 15 | - | few | TRBV21-1 | TGTGCCAGCAGCAAAGAGGCTAGCGGGTCCTACGAGCAGTACTTC | CASSKEASGSYEQYF
TRBJ2-1 | 14 | TRBD2 | - | TRBV18 | TGTGCCAGCTCAGTCGGGAGGGCCGGTAGTGAGCAGTTCTTC | CASSVGRAGSEQFF
TRBJ2-7 | 11 | - | - | TRBV20-1 | TGCAGTGCCCCCGGGACAACCGAGCAGTACTTC | CSAPGTTEQYF
TRBJ2-6 | 17 | - | - | TRBV18 | TGTGCCAGCTCACCCAAGGCAGGGATCGCGGGGGCCAACGTCCTGACTTTC | CASSPKAGIAGANVLTF
TRBJ2-1 | 15 | - | - | TRBV7-2 | TGTGCCAGCAGCTTAGGGGCAGGGGTCCGCAATGAGCAGTTCTTC | CASSLGAGVRNEQFF
TRBJ2-3 | 15 | TRBD1 | - | TRBV9 | TGTGCCAGCAGCAATCGACAGGGTAGCACAGATACGCAGTATTTT | CASSNRQGSTDTQYF
TRBJ1-1 | 15 | - | - | TRBV18 | TGTGCCAGCTCACCCCCCCGGGCCAGGGAAACTGAAGCTTTCTTT | CASSPPRARETEAFF
TRBJ2-7 | 15 | - | - | TRBV6-1 | TGTGCCAGCAGTGAACTGGACAGACCCTTCTACGAGCAGTACTTC | CASSELDRPFYEQYF